The sequence of this TCR beta chain was determined in a study of blood T cell repertoires in COVID-19. Overall study: From the United States, Italy and Spain came samples of acute and convalescent COVID-19.

TCRdb's copy holds only in-frame clones and misses some; the assay was immunoSEQ multiplex PCR. The sample shows some 200,000 clones, around four fifths of them seen only once. Germline V gives CDR1 SGHVS, CDR2 FNYEAQ. After removal of 0 bases from V and 4 bases from J, the junction contained 11 bases not matched to a gene. The CDR3 loop spans 18 amino acids. V gene TRBV7-6 combines with J gene TRBJ2-3, with 9 bases identical to TRBD2. The TCR originated in a man under 40 with active or convalescent COVID-19. Sequenced: peripheral blood. The CDR3 loop is CASSLAPISGSSADTQYF. CDR3 nucleotides: TGTGCCAGCAGCTTAGCCCCGATTAGCGGGAGTAGCGCAGATACGCAGTATTTT.